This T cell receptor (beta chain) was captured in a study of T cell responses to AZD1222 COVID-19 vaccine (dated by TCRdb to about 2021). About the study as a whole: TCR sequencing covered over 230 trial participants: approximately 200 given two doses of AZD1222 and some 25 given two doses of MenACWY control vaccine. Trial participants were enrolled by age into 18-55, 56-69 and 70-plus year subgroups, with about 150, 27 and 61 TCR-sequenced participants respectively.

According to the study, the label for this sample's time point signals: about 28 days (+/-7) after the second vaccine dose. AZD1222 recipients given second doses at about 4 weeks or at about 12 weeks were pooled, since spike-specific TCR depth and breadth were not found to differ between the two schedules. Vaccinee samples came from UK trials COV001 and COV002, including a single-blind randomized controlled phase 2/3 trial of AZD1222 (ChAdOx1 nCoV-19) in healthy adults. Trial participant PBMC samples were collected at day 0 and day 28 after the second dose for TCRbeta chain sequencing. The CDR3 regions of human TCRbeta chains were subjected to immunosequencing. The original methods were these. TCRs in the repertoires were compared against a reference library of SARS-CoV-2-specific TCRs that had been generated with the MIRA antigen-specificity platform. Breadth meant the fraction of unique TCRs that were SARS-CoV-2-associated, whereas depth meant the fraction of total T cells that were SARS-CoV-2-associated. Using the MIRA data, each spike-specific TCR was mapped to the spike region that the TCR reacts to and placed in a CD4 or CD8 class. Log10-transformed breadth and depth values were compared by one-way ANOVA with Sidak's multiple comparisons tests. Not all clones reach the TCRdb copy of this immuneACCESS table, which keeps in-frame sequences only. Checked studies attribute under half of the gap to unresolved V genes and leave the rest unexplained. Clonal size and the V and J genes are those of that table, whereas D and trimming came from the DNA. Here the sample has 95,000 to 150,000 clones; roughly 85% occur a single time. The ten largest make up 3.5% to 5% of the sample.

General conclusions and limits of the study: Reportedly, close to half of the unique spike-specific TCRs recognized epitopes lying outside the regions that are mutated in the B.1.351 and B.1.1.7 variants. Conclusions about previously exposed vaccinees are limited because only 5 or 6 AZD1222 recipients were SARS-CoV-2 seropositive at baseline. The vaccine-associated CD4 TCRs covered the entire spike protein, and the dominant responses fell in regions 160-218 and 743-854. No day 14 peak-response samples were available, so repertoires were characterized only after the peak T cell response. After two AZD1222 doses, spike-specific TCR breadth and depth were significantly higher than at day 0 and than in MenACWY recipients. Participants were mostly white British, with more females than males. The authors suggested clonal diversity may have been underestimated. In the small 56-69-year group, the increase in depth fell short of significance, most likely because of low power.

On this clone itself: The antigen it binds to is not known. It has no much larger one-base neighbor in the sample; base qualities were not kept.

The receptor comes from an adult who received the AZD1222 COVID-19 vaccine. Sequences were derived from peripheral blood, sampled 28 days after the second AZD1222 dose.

The nucleotides are TGTGCCAGCAGCCTACAGTTGACAGGGTATAATTCACCCCTCCACTTT. The encoded protein is CASSLQLTGYNSPLHF. The sequence joins TRBV7-2 to TRBJ1-6; 7 junctional bases match TRBD1. For this chain, trimming is 5 bases at the V end and 4 bases at the J end, and the number of junction bases without a gene match is 8. Counted from cysteine to phenylalanine, this CDR3 has 16 amino acids. The sequence is cut down to CDR3 DNA, 48 bases in frame from base 1. CDR1 SGHTA and CDR2 FQGNSA are derived from the germline V gene.